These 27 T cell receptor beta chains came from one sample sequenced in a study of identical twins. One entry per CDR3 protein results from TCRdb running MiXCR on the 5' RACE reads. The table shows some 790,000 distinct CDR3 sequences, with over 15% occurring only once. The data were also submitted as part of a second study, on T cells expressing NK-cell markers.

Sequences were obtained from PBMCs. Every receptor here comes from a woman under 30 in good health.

The CDR3 loop reads CASSLVQELFF. The CDR3 DNA reads TGTGCCAGCAGCTTAGTACAGGAGCTGTTTTTT. The chain uses TRBV11-2 and TRBJ2-2; D unclear. This CDR3 comprises 11 residues. Germline-derived CDR1 and CDR2 are SGHAT and FQNNGV. The ends were cut back, 1 base at V and 10 bases at J, with 4 bases in the middle.

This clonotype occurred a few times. For the CDR3, the DNA is TGTGCCAGCAGCTTAGGTCCGACTAGCGGTATCTACGAGCAGTACTTC. Its translation is CASSLGPTSGIYEQYF. V and J are TRBV7-2 and TRBJ2-7, with 9 positions matching TRBD2. V dropped 1 base and J dropped 3; count of bases not matched to a gene: 7. The CDR3 totals 16 residues. Germline-derived CDR1 and CDR2 are SGHTA and FQGNSA.

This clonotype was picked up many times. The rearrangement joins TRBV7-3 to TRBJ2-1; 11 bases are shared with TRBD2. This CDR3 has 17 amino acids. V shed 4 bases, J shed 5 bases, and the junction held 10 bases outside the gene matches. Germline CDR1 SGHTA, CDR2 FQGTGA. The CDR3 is CASSSPTGTSGNNEQFF. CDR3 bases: TGTGCCAGCAGCTCCCCCACGGGGACTAGCGGCAACAATGAGCAGTTCTTC.

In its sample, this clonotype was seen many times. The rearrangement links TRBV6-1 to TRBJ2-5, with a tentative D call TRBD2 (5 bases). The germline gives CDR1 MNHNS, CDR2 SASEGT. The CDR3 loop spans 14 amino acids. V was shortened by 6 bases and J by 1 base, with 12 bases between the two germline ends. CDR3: CASRDVRGQETQYF. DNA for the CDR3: TGTGCCAGCAGGGATGTTCGGGGCCAAGAGACCCAGTACTTC.

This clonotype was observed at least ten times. CDR3 protein: CASGLQRGPRIGSGANVLTF. The CDR3 DNA follows: TGTGCTAGTGGTTTGCAGCGGGGGCCCAGGATCGGCTCTGGGGCCAACGTCCTGACTTTC. The V and J genes are TRBV12-5 and TRBJ2-6, with TRBD2 matching 8 bases. This CDR3 is 20 amino acids long. Germline V gives CDR1 LGHNT, CDR2 FRNRAP. J gave up 0 bases and V 2 bases, and 12 bases lay outside the gene matches.

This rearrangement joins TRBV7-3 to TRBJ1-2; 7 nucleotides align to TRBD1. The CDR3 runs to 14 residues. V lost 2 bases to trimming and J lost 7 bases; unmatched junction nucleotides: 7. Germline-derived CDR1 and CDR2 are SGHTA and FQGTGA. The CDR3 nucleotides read TGTGCCAGCAGCTTAGGGACAGAGCCTTCTGGCTACACCTTC. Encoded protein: CASSLGTEPSGYTF.

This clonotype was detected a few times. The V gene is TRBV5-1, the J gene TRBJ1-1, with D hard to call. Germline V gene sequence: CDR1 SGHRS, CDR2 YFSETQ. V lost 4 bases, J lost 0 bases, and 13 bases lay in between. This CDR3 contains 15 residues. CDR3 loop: CASSPDKYMNTEAFF. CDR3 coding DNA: TGCGCCAGCAGCCCCGACAAATATATGAACACTGAAGCTTTCTTT.

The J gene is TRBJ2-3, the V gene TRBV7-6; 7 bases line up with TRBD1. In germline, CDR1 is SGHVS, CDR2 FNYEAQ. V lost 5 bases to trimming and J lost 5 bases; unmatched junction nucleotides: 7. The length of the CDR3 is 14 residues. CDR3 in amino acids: CASSKTGPGDTQYF. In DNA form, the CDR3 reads TGTGCCAGCAGCAAGACAGGGCCGGGAGATACGCAGTATTTT.

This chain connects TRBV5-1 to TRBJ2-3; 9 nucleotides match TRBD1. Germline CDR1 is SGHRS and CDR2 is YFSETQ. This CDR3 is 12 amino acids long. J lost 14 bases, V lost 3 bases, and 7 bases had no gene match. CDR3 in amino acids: CASSSDRGPPYF. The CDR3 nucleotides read TGCGCCAGCAGCTCGGACAGGGGCCCGCCGTATTTT.

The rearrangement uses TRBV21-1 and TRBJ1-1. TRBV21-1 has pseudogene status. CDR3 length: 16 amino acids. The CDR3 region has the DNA TGTGCCAGCAGTGTTGGCGGCGACGGCCTGAACACTGAAGCTTTCTTT. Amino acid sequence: CASSVGGDGLNTEAFF.

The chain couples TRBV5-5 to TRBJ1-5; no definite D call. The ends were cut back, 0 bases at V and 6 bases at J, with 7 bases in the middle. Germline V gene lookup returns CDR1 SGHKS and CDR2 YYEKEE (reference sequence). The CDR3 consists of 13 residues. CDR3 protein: CASSLEAVQPQHF. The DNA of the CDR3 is TGTGCCAGCAGCTTGGAAGCGGTTCAGCCCCAGCATTTT.

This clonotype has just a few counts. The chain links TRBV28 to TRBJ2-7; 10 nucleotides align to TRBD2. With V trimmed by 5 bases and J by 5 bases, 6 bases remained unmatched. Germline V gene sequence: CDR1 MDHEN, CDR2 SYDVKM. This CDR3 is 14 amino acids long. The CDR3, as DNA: TGTGCCAGCAGTGCCCTAGCGGGAGTCCACGAGCAGTACTTC. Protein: CASSALAGVHEQYF.

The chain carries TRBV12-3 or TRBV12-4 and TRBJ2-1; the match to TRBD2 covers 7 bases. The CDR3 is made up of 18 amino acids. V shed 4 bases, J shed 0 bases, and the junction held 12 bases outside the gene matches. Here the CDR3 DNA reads TGTGCCAGCAGTTGGGAACCCGGGAGGAGGAGCTCCTACAATGAGCAGTTCTTC. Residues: CASSWEPGRRSSYNEQFF.

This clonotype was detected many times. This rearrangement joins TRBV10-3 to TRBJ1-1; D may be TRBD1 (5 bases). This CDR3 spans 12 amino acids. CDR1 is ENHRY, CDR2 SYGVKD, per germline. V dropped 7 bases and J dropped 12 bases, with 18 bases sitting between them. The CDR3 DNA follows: TGTGCCATCACGGTCCAGGGCATTGGTCCTTTCTTT. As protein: CAITVQGIGPFF.

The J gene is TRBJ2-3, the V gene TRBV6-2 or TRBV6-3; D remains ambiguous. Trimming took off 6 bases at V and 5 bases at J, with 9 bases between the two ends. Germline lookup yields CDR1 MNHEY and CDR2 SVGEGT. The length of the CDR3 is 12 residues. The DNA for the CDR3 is TGTGCCAGCAGGAAACACGGAGATACGCAGTATTTT. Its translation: CASRKHGDTQYF.

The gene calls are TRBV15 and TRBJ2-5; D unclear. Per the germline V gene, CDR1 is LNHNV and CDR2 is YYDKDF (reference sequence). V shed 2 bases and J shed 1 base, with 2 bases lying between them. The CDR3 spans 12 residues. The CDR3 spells CATSRSQETQYF. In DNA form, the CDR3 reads TGTGCCACCAGCAGATCCCAAGAGACCCAGTACTTC. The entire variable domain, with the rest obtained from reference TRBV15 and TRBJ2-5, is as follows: DAMVIQNPRYQVTQFGKPVTLSCSQTLNHNVMYWYQQKSSQAPKLLFHYYDKDFNNEADTPDNFQSRRPNTSFCFLDIRSPGLGDTAMYLCATSRSQETQYFGPGTRLLVL.

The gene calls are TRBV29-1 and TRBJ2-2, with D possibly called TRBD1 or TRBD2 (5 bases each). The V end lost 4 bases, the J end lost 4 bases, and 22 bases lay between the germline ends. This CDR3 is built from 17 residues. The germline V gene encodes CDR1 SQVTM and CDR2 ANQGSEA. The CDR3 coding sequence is TGCAGCGTTGGGGGGTATAACGGCATTCAAAGCACCGGGGAGCTGTTTTTT. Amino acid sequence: CSVGGYNGIQSTGELFF.

In DNA form, the CDR3 reads TGTGCCAGCAGCTTATTTTTTTCGGTAGACAATGAGCAGTTCTTC. The encoded protein is CASSLFFSVDNEQFF. The chain combines TRBV11-2 with TRBJ2-1, with no clear D. Between the trimmed V and J ends, which lost 2 bases and 5 bases, there was a span of 13 bases. The CDR3 covers 15 residues. Germline V gives CDR1 SGHAT, CDR2 FQNNGV. Filled out from reference TRBV11-2 and TRBJ2-1, the complete variable domain reads EAGVAQSPRYKIIEKRQSVAFWCNPISGHATLYWYQQILGQGPKLLIQFQNNGVVDDSQLPKDRFSAERLKGVDSTLKIQPAKLEDSAVYLCASSLFFSVDNEQFFGPGTRLTVL.

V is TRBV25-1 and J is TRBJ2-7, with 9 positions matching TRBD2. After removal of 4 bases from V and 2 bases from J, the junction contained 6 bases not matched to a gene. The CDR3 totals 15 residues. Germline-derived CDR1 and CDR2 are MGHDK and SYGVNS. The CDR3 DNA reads TGTGCCAGCAGTGGAGTAGCGGGAGAGACCTACGAGCAGTACTTC. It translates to CASSGVAGETYEQYF.

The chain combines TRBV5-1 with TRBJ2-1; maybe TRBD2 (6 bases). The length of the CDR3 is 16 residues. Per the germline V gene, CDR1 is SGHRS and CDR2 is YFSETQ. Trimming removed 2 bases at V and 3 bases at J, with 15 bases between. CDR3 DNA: TGCGCCAGCAGCTTCCTAGCGTTTGGGAACTACAATGAGCAGTTCTTC. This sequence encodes CASSFLAFGNYNEQFF.

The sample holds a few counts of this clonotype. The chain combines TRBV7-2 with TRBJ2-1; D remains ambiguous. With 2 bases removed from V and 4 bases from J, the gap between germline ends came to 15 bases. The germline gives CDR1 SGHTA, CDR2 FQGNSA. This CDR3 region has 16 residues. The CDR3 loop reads CASSLYGASSYNEQFF. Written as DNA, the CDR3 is TGTGCCAGCAGCTTATATGGAGCCTCGTCGTACAATGAGCAGTTCTTC.

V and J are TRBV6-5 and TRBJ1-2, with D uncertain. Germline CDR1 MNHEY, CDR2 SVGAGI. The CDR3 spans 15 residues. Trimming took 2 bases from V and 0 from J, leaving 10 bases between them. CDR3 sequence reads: CASSYGGTANYGYTF. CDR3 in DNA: TGTGCCAGCAGTTACGGCGGAACCGCTAACTATGGCTACACCTTC.

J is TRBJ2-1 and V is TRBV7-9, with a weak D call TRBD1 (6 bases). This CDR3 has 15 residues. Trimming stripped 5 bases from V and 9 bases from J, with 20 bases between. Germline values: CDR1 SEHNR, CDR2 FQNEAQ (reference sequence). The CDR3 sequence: CASSQPVTGNVEQFF. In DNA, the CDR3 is TGTGCCAGCAGCCAGCCTGTAACAGGGAATGTTGAGCAGTTCTTC.

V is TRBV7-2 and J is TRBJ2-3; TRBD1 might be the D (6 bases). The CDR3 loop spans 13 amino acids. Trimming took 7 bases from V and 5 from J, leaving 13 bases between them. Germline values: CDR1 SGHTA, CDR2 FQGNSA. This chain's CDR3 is CASTQGIRDTQYF. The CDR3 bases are TGTGCCAGCACACAGGGTATTAGAGATACGCAGTATTTT.

The CDR3 sequence: CSARTVLAKNIQYF. CDR3 sequence (DNA): TGCAGTGCTAGAACCGTCCTAGCCAAAAACATTCAGTACTTC. The chain carries TRBV20-1 and TRBJ2-4; D unresolved. V gave up 2 bases and J gave up 0 bases, with 8 bases separating them. Germline assignment: CDR1 DFQATT and CDR2 SNEGSKA (reference sequence). The length of the CDR3 is 14 residues.

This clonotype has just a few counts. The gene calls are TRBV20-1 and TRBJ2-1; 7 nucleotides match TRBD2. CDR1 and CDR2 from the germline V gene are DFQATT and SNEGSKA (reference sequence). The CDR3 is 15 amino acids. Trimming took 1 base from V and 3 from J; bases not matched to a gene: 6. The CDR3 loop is CSARGQAGDYNEQFF. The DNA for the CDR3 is TGCAGTGCTAGAGGCCAGGCGGGAGACTACAATGAGCAGTTCTTC.

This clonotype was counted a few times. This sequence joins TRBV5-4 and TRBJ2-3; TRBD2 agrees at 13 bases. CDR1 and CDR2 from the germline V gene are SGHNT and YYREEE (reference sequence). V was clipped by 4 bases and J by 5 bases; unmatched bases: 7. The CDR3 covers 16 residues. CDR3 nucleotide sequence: TGTGCCAGCAGCCATACTAGCGGGGGGGCAGGAGATACGCAGTATTTT. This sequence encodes CASSHTSGGAGDTQYF.